A single sample gave rise to the 8 T cell receptor beta chains below, sequenced in a study of human T cells and chemical hapten exposure. MiXCR was run by TCRdb on the RACE reads, yielding one entry per CDR3 protein. The sample holds 300,000 to 450,000 distinct CDR3 sequences, 5.1% seen once. The time point denotes: pre-sensitization, week 0. Specified treatment: therapeutic diphenylcyclopropenone sensitization with weekly scalp DPC. This sample comprised whole blood, obtained in connection with sensitization to the hapten diphenylcyclopropenone (DPC). Receptor source: a woman between 50 and 59 years old with alopecia areata. Some clones in this sample may be carry-over from other donors' samples.

The chain joins TRBV24-1 to TRBJ1-2; D ambiguous. V was pared by 1 base and J by 8 bases, with 7 bases between. Germline CDR1 and CDR2: KGHDR and SFDVKD. The CDR3 is 12 residues long. This CDR3 is CATSDFVGGYTF. CDR3 in DNA: TGTGCCACCAGTGATTTTGTGGGGGGCTACACCTTC.

This clonotype showed up many times. The rearrangement joins TRBV29-1 to TRBJ2-3; the D is unclear. V dropped 4 bases and J dropped 4 bases, with 6 bases sitting between them. This CDR3 has 11 amino acids. The germline V gene encodes CDR1 SQVTM and CDR2 ANQGSEA. CDR3 DNA: TGCAGCGTTGGGAGATCAGATACGCAGTATTTT. It is translated as CSVGRSDTQYF.

This clonotype came up many times. This chain uses TRBV2 with TRBJ2-3, with D unresolved. Germline assignment: CDR1 SNHLY and CDR2 FYNNEI. This CDR3 has 12 residues. The V end was cut by 8 bases, the J end by 0 bases, with 6 bases between. CDR3 residues: CASPDSTDTQYF. The CDR3 nucleotides are TGTGCCAGCCCTGACAGCACAGATACGCAGTATTTT.

This chain links TRBV29-1 with TRBJ2-7; D possibly corresponds to TRBD1 (6 bases). Germline V gene lookup returns CDR1 SQVTM and CDR2 ANQGSEA. CDR3 size: 12 residues. V was cut by 5 bases and J by 0 bases, with 8 bases left in between. The CDR3, as DNA: TGCAGCGTTCGGGACACCTCCTACGAGCAGTACTTC. It specifies CSVRDTSYEQYF.

This clonotype was detected many times. V and J are TRBV11-1 and TRBJ2-3, with TRBD1 identical over 8 bases. The CDR3 has 15 amino acids. V gave up 6 bases and J gave up 1 base; unmatched junction bases: 6. Germline V CDR1 and CDR2: SGHAT, FQDESV (reference sequence). The CDR3: CASSPGGWGTDTQYF. For the CDR3, the DNA is TGTGCCAGCAGTCCAGGGGGCTGGGGCACAGATACGCAGTATTTT.

This clonotype was counted between two and nine times. A clone one base away is much larger, so this may be a read error. CDR3 sequence: CASMTGGTEAFF. Written as DNA, the CDR3 is TGTGCCAGCATGACAGGGGGCACTGAAGCTTTCTTT. V and J are TRBV27 and TRBJ1-1; 9 bases are a match to TRBD1. V lost 7 bases, J lost 4 bases, and 1 base stayed unmatched. Germline CDR1 and CDR2: MNHEY and SMNVEV (reference sequence). This CDR3 has 12 amino acids.

The rearrangement links TRBV27 to TRBJ2-3; D gene ambiguous. The CDR3 is 15 residues long. CDR1 is MNHEY, CDR2 SMNVEV, per germline (reference sequence). V was pared by 0 bases and J by 6 bases, with 13 bases between. DNA of the CDR3: TGTGCCAGCAGTTTATCCTCAAATCGACGGGATACGCAGTATTTT. Protein product: CASSLSSNRRDTQYF.

This clonotype was detected many times. This chain uses TRBV7-8 with TRBJ2-3; 9 bases are shared with TRBD2. Germline V gene sequence: CDR1 SGHVS, CDR2 FQNEAQ. The CDR3 spans 16 residues. V shed 8 bases and J 3 bases; nucleotides not matched to a gene: 12. The CDR3 region is CASGVGTSLPTDTQYF. The CDR3, as DNA: TGTGCCAGCGGAGTGGGGACTAGCTTACCTACAGATACGCAGTATTTT.